The text below deals with one TCR beta chain. Its antigen is not identified. This specimen comes from a study of regulatory dendritic cells for organ transplantation. Study results and limitations: Naive CD4+ and CD8+ repertoires were highly diverse; memory CD8+ was most oligoclonal. The most alloreactive TCR clonotypes were found in resting memory CD8+ cells.

CDR1 and CDR2 from the germline V gene are SGHDT and YYEEEE. The CDR3 covers 15 residues. The V and J ends lost 0 bases and 0 bases respectively, with 8 bases between them. Here immunoSEQ multiplex PCR was the method, and the copy in TCRdb shows in-frame clones only, minus some. The sample consists of more than 9,500 clones, around three fifths of them appearing once. CFSE-labeled sorted T cells met regulatory or mature dendritic cells for 4 to 6 days. The sequencing input was naive CD8+ T cells from blood cultured with dendritic cells. Subset specified: CD45RA+ naive T cells. The TCR originated in a human donor in good health. V gene TRBV5-6 combines with J gene TRBJ2-3; D is undetermined. This chain's CDR3 is CASSLGAASTDTQYF. CDR3 DNA: TGTGCCAGCAGCTTGGGGGCAGCCAGCACAGATACGCAGTATTTT.